This TCR beta chain was observed in a study of control samples from healthy donors and cancer patients. Assay: immunoSEQ multiplex PCR; the TCRdb copy retains only in-frame clones and omits some. The sample contains some 140,000 clones, around 94% of which appear only once. The specimen sequenced was PBMCs. The origin of this receptor is a man in his sixties with colorectal cancer.

This chain's CDR3 is CASRTSGGGNEKLFF. In DNA, the CDR3 is TGCGCCAGCAGAACTTCGGGGGGAGGTAATGAAAAACTGTTTTTT. The J gene is TRBJ1-4, the V gene TRBV5-1, with D possibly TRBD1 on 5 matching bases. Trimming took 5 bases from V and 4 from J, leaving 15 bases between them. Germline CDR1 SGHRS, CDR2 YFSETQ. This CDR3 has 15 amino acids. The complete variable domain, with remaining parts taken from reference TRBV5-1 and TRBJ1-4, reads KAGVTQTPRYLIKTRGQQVTLSCSPISGHRSVSWYQQTPGQGLQFLFEYFSETQRNKGNFPGRFSGRQFSNSRSEMNVSTLELGDSALYLCASRTSGGGNEKLFFGSGTQLSVL.